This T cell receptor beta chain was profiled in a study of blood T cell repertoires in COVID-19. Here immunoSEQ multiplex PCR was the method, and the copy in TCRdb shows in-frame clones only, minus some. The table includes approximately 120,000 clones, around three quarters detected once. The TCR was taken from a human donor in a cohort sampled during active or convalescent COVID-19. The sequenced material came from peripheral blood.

The CDR3 region is CASSESRSYEQYF. The CDR3 bases are TGCGCCAGCAGTGAGTCCCGTTCCTACGAGCAGTACTTC. The chain joins TRBV10-2 to TRBJ2-7; no definite D call. Per germline, CDR1 WSHSY and CDR2 SAAADI. The CDR3 covers 13 residues. With 0 bases removed from V and 1 base from J, the gap between germline ends came to 4 bases.